A single T cell receptor (beta chain) is shown here with its context. What this receptor recognizes is not known. The sample holds no much larger clone one base away, and base qualities are not on file. Trimming leaves V shorter by 4 bases and J shorter by 1 base, with the junction holding 4 bases beyond the gene matches. CDR1 and CDR2 were assigned from the germline V gene as KGHSH and LQKENI. The cysteine opens and the phenylalanine closes a CDR3 of 14 amino acids. Just the 42-base CDR3 DNA is kept, in frame starting at base 1. These data originate in a study of T cell changes during pregnancy in multiple sclerosis (dated by TCRdb to between 2018 and 2020). In the study overall: The study looked at changes in the T cell repertoire across pregnancy in women with multiple sclerosis.

The library was obtained by the immunoSEQ multiplex PCR assay. What TCRdb holds here is the immuneACCESS table cut down to in-frame rearrangements. Part of the clones is not present; checked against another copy, under half of the missing clones reflect an unresolved V gene, and the others are unexplained. In all, the sample holds some 49,000 clones, and about 90% of those were seen once. Approximately 0.41% of the sample is held by the ten biggest clonotypes. This sequence was found in a female donor in good health, enrolled as a control in a pregnancy study. The sequence is built from TRBV18 and TRBJ2-7, with TRBD2 identical over 7 junction bases. The starting material was CD4+ T cells from peripheral blood mononuclear cells, obtained in the second trimester of pregnancy. In nucleotides, the sequence is TGTGCCAGCTCACGGAGCGGGACTTCCTACGAGCAGTACTTC. Translated, this gives CASSRSGTSYEQYF.